This T cell receptor beta chain was identified during a study of blood T cell repertoires in COVID-19. Study background: In each case, the material was cDNA or gDNA derived from T cells, B-cell-depleted T cells, or PBMCs.

Authors' methods: Amplification of reference gene primers provided the estimated nucleated cell counts. Assay used: immunoSEQ multiplex PCR; TCRdb lists only in-frame clones, some missing. That table is the source of V, J and clone size, and D and trimming were worked out from the DNA. The top ten clones hold around 27% of a sample with around 71,000 clones, more than 65% of them seen once. The V and J ends lost 0 bases and 1 base, in that order; junction bases with no gene match: 2. The CDR3 has 16 amino acids. CDR1 is SGHVS, CDR2 FQNEAQ, per germline. The chain uses TRBV7-8 and TRBJ2-1; 8 nucleotides align to TRBD1. The specimen was peripheral blood. The sequence was obtained from a woman older than 75 with active or convalescent COVID-19. CDR3 sequence reads: CASSLADRASYNEQFF. CDR3 bases: TGTGCCAGCAGCTTAGCGGACAGGGCGTCCTACAATGAGCAGTTCTTC.